The clone carrying this T cell receptor beta chain has only a few counts. The data were taken from a study of patients and donors after allogeneic stem cell transplantation. Trimming shortened V by 1 base and J by 1 base, and 5 bases separated the two germline ends. Per germline, CDR1 SEHNR and CDR2 FQNEAQ (reference sequence). This CDR3 contains 13 residues. MiXCR, run by TCRdb on the RT-PCR reads, gives a single entry per CDR3 protein. The sample lists roughly 140,000 distinct CDR3 sequences, approximately 40% occurring once. The chain carries TRBV7-9 and TRBJ2-7; D gene ambiguous. This receptor was identified in a human donor who was either an allogeneic HSCT recipient or a stem cell or donor lymphocyte infusion donor (not recorded which). It is not recorded whose cells these are; they may come from a transplant donor. Sample: blood, either unsorted or a sorted T cell fraction (not recorded which). CDR3 sequence (DNA): TGTGCCAGCAGCTTAGGAGATTCCTACGAGCAGTACTTC. Its translation: CASSLGDSYEQYF.